This T cell receptor beta chain was profiled in a study of T cell responses to AZD1222 COVID-19 vaccine. Germline assignment: CDR1 MDHEN and CDR2 SYDVKM. The V gene end was trimmed by 6 bases and the J gene end by 7 bases; junction bases not matched to a gene: 5. The CDR3 contains 14 residues. Profiling relied on immunoSEQ multiplex PCR, and the TCRdb table lists in-frame clones only, not all of them. Altogether roughly 120,000 clones are present, roughly 88% being singletons, with the ten largest covering approximately 10%. The clonotype comes from an adult in good health. J is TRBJ1-4 and V is TRBV28; 10 nucleotides line up with TRBD1. Sequenced here: peripheral blood, sampled on day 0 of AZD1222 vaccination. CDR3 DNA sequence: TGTGCCAGCAGCGAGACAGGGGGCGGTGAAAAACTGTTTTTT. Encoded protein: CASSETGGGEKLFF.